This paragraph covers one T cell receptor beta chain sequence. Its antigen is still unknown. This entry belongs to a study of T cell repertoires in cytomegalovirus infection. The CDR3 totals 15 residues. The V gene lost 3 bases and the J gene lost 1 base, with 13 bases spanning the gap. CDR1 is LGHDT and CDR2 is YNNKEL in the germline V gene (reference sequence). Findings and limits, study-wide: In two of eight donors, the top clonotype was HLA-C-restricted CMV-specific. Cumulative public TCR beta family frequency identified CMV carriers with the relevant HLA.

TCRdb fed the reads into MiXCR, producing one record per CDR3 protein. The repertoire holds over 300,000 distinct CDR3 sequences, with about a sixth as singletons. Sequenced sample: PBMCs. This chain connects TRBV3-1 to TRBJ2-7; D might be TRBD1 or TRBD2, each matching 6 bases. The sequence came from a human donor in good health (CMV status not recorded). Some clones in this sample may be carry-over from other donors' samples. The chain's CDR3 is CASSQRDTESYEQYF. The DNA for the CDR3 is TGTGCCAGCAGCCAGCGGGACACCGAATCCTACGAGCAGTACTTC.